These T cell receptor beta chains were read from a single sample in a study of Ad26.COV2.S vaccination and SARS-CoV-2 variants. Here immunoSEQ multiplex PCR was the method, and the copy in TCRdb shows in-frame clones only, minus some. The profile shows some 290,000 clones, 70% to 90% of them singletons. Sequenced here: peripheral blood, sampled in a trial of Ad26.COV2.S vaccine versus placebo. These receptors were taken from a person between 18 and 65 years old who received the Ad26.COV2.S COVID-19 vaccine or a placebo. CDR3s include the opening cysteine and the closing phenylalanine or tryptophan. D genes are given only for firm matches.

CDR3,DNA,D,V,J
CASSQVRTGVEAFF,TGCGCCAGCAGCCAAGTCCGGACAGGGGTTGAAGCTTTCTTT,TRBD1,TRBV4-1,TRBJ1-1
CASSPDRGVGGYTF,TGTGCCAGCTCACCGGACAGGGGGGTAGGTGGCTACACCTTC,TRBD1,TRBV18,TRBJ1-2
CASSELGVGSQPQHF,TGTGCCAGCAGTGAACTAGGGGTGGGGTCTCAGCCCCAGCATTTT,NA,TRBV2,TRBJ1-5
CASSVAGQSSGANVLTF,TGTGCCAGCAGCGTAGCGGGGCAGAGCTCTGGGGCCAACGTCCTGACTTTC,NA,TRBV9,TRBJ2-6
CASSAGTQETQYF,TGTGCCAGTAGTGCCGGGACCCAAGAGACCCAGTACTTC,NA,TRBV19,TRBJ2-5
CASSLRQTSTDTQYF,TGTGCCAGCAGCTTGAGGCAGACTAGCACAGATACGCAGTATTTT,NA,TRBV3-1/TRBV3-2,TRBJ2-3
CASSFNWAGNEKLFF,TGTGCCAGCAGTTTTAATTGGGCAGGGAATGAAAAACTGTTTTTT,NA,TRBV27,TRBJ1-4
CASSLIGTHDGYF,TGTGCCAGCAGCTTAATCGGGACCCACGACGGGTACTTC,NA,TRBV7-2,TRBJ2-7
CASRQWGANGNQPQHF,TGTGCCAGCAGACAATGGGGAGCAAACGGCAATCAGCCCCAGCATTTT,NA,TRBV21-1,TRBJ1-5
CASSLSGLETQYF,TGTGCCAGCAGTTTAAGCGGGTTGGAGACCCAGTACTTC,NA,TRBV28,TRBJ2-5
CASHIERGNTIYF,TGTGCCAGCCACATTGAAAGGGGAAACACCATATATTTT,NA,TRBV2,TRBJ1-3
CASSRGQGARGYEQYF,TGTGCCAGCAGCCGAGGACAGGGGGCGCGTGGGTACGAGCAGTACTTC,TRBD1,TRBV5-4,TRBJ2-7
CASSYESGGARNQPQHF,TGTGCCAGCAGTTACGAGTCAGGGGGCGCGAGGAATCAGCCCCAGCATTTT,TRBD1,TRBV6-2/TRBV6-3,TRBJ1-5
CASSAGSANYGYTF,TGTGCCAGCAGCGCAGGGAGTGCTAACTATGGCTACACCTTC,NA,TRBV9,TRBJ1-2
CASSESGYSNQPQHF,TGTGCCAGCAGTGAATCCGGATATAGCAATCAGCCCCAGCATTTT,NA,TRBV2,TRBJ1-5
CATKITGSVSQPQHF,TGTGCCACCAAAATCACAGGGTCGGTAAGTCAGCCCCAGCATTTT,NA,TRBV6-4,TRBJ1-5
CASRERPPTNEKLFF,TGTGCCAGCCGGGAAAGACCTCCAACTAATGAAAAACTGTTTTTT,NA,TRBV28,TRBJ1-4
CASSQLLGYNEQFF,TGTGCCAGCAGCCAACTATTGGGCTACAATGAGCAGTTCTTC,NA,TRBV6-2/TRBV6-3,TRBJ2-1
CASSTQGNQPQHF,TGTGCCAGTAGTACACAGGGCAATCAGCCCCAGCATTTT,NA,TRBV19,TRBJ1-5
CASSTYPYGYTF,TGTGCCAGCAGCACCTATCCCTATGGCTACACCTTC,NA,TRBV28,TRBJ1-2